This T cell receptor (beta chain) was captured by sequencing in a study of early T cells in non-severe SARS-CoV-2 infection. About the research overall: The chains were unpaired, and the sequenced material was bulk RNA from unsorted whole blood.

Study results and caveats: Anti-spike CD8 specificities were favored by VDJdb matching, whose results missed private and CD4 specificities.

In this sample, this clonotype turned up a few times. Its antigen is not identified. The CDR3 sequence is 13 residues long. With V trimmed by 5 bases and J by 4 bases, 4 bases remained unmatched. Germline V gene sequence: CDR1 MNHEY, CDR2 SVGAGI. Individual cDNA molecules received unique molecular identifiers during library preparation. Via MiXCR, TCRdb re-called the 5' RACE reads, giving one row per CDR3 protein. This sample carries over 50,000 distinct CDR3 sequences, roughly 10% of them seen once, and the ten largest clones take under 2%. The clonotype was recovered from an adult who was a healthcare worker with PCR-confirmed SARS-CoV-2 infection or an uninfected control (not recorded which). The chain recombines TRBV6-5 with TRBJ2-5, with TRBD2 identical over 7 bases. The sequencing input was whole blood. CDR3 residues: CASSVSGRETQYF. CDR3 in DNA: TGTGCCAGCAGTGTTAGCGGGCGAGAGACCCAGTACTTC.